The 11 T cell receptor beta chains reported below all come from one sample, sequenced in a study of blood T cell repertoires in COVID-19. The assay was immunoSEQ multiplex PCR, and TCRdb's table has in-frame clones only and misses some. Of more than 300,000 clones in the sample, approximately 89% were seen once. Sequencing was done on a sample of peripheral blood. The receptors were sampled from a woman aged 18-29 years who had recovered from COVID-19.

Only a few counts were recorded for this clone. The chain employs TRBV5-4 and TRBJ1-1; D remains unclear. CDR1 and CDR2 from the germline V gene are SGHNT and YYREEE (reference sequence). The V end was cut by 4 bases, the J end by 1 base, with 2 bases between. The CDR3 is made up of 11 amino acids. The CDR3 protein is CASSRNTEAFF. CDR3 nucleotides: TGTGCCAGCAGCCGGAACACTGAAGCTTTCTTT.

The rearrangement uses TRBV7-9 and TRBJ1-2; 7 nucleotides agree with TRBD1. The germline CDR1 and CDR2 sequences are SEHNR and FQNEAQ (reference sequence). Trimming at V came to 4 bases and at J to 4 bases, leaving 6 bases not matched to a gene. This CDR3 has 14 residues. Here the CDR3 reads CASSSVRTGYGYTF. The CDR3 region has the DNA TGTGCCAGCAGCTCCGTTAGGACAGGCTATGGCTACACCTTC.

V is TRBV11-2 and J is TRBJ1-1; D is undetermined. Deletions cut 3 bases from V and 2 bases from J, with 10 bases between. In germline, CDR1 is SGHAT, CDR2 FQNNGV. The CDR3 totals 14 residues. The chain's CDR3 is CASSFERINTEAFF. The DNA of the CDR3 is TGTGCCAGCAGCTTCGAGAGGATCAACACTGAAGCTTTCTTT. The variable domain in full, with the rest retrieved from reference TRBV11-2 and TRBJ1-1, is EAGVAQSPRYKIIEKRQSVAFWCNPISGHATLYWYQQILGQGPKLLIQFQNNGVVDDSQLPKDRFSAERLKGVDSTLKIQPAKLEDSAVYLCASSFERINTEAFFGQGTRLTVV.

V and J are TRBV9 and TRBJ1-2, with 8 bases matching TRBD1. The junction had 11 bases not matched to a gene; V was cut back by 0 bases and J by 7 bases. Per germline, CDR1 SGDLS and CDR2 YYNGEE. This CDR3 has 16 amino acids. The CDR3 reads CASSVDWYETGVGYTF. The CDR3 region has the DNA TGTGCCAGCAGCGTAGACTGGTATGAGACAGGGGTTGGCTACACCTTC. The variable domain in full, completed from reference TRBV9 and TRBJ1-2, reads DSGVTQTPKHLITATGQRVTLRCSPRSGDLSVYWYQQSLDQGLQFLIQYYNGEERAKGNILERFSAQQFPDLHSELNLSSLELGDSALYFCASSVDWYETGVGYTFGSGTRLTVV.

J is TRBJ2-5 and V is TRBV9; D unresolved. The germline V gene encodes CDR1 SGDLS and CDR2 YYNGEE. The CDR3 runs 13 residues. Deletions cut 3 bases from V and 5 bases from J, with 11 bases between. For the CDR3, the DNA is TGTGCCAGCAGCGCCCCACCCGGGGAGACCCAGTACTTC. Translation: CASSAPPGETQYF.

The V and J genes are TRBV27 and TRBJ2-7; 7 nucleotides align to TRBD1. V lost 0 bases, J lost 2 bases, and 1 base stayed unmatched. The CDR3 runs to 14 residues. CDR1 and CDR2 (germline): MNHEY, SMNVEV (reference sequence). The DNA for the CDR3 is TGTGCCAGCAGTTTATCTGGGACAGCCTACGAGCAGTACGTC. Translation gives CASSLSGTAYEQYV.

The rearrangement joins TRBV19 to TRBJ2-1; maybe TRBD1 (6 bases). The germline V gene encodes CDR1 LNHDA and CDR2 SQIVND (reference sequence). This CDR3 has 14 amino acids. The V end lost 7 bases, the J end lost 5 bases, and 15 bases lay between the germline ends. The CDR3 DNA reads as TGTGCCAGTATAGGGGGAGTATTCGACAATGAGCAGTTCTTC. Encoded protein: CASIGGVFDNEQFF.

This clone came up once. The chain combines TRBV7-2 with TRBJ2-1, with 8 nucleotides matching TRBD1. The CDR3 is made up of 17 amino acids. V dropped 0 bases and J dropped 4; count of bases not matched to a gene: 8. Germline CDR1 is SGHTA and CDR2 is FQGNSA. The CDR3 sequence: CASSLAAGGPLYNEQFF. CDR3 DNA sequence: TGTGCCAGCAGCTTAGCGGCAGGGGGCCCCCTTTACAATGAGCAGTTCTTC.

The chain couples TRBV6-4 to TRBJ2-7; 14 positions agree with TRBD2. Germline V gene lookup returns CDR1 MRHNA and CDR2 SNTAGT. The CDR3 is 12 amino acids. The CDR3 nucleotides are TGTGCCAGCAGTGACTCGGGGACTAGCGGGAGAGTC. This gives the protein CASSDSGTSGRV.

Worth noting for this clone: The same CDR3 can be traced to other DNA sequences in this sample. This rearrangement joins TRBV7-2 to TRBJ1-1; 9 positions agree with TRBD1. The trim removed 4 bases at V and 4 bases at J, leaving 4 bases unmatched. The length of the CDR3 is 14 residues. CDR1 and CDR2 from the germline V gene are SGHTA and FQGNSA. The CDR3 loop is CASSSTGGGTEAFF. CDR3 nucleotide sequence: TGTGCCAGCAGCTCGACAGGGGGTGGCACTGAAGCTTTCTTT.

The chain has TRBV7-2 and TRBJ1-1, with a tentative D call TRBD1 (6 bases). V was shortened by 6 bases and J by 3 bases, with 17 bases between the two germline ends. The CDR3 consists of 15 residues. Germline CDR1 is SGHTA and CDR2 is FQGNSA. The CDR3: CASSFRGGRYTEAFF. CDR3 sequence (DNA): TGTGCCAGCAGTTTCAGGGGAGGGAGGTACACTGAAGCTTTCTTT.